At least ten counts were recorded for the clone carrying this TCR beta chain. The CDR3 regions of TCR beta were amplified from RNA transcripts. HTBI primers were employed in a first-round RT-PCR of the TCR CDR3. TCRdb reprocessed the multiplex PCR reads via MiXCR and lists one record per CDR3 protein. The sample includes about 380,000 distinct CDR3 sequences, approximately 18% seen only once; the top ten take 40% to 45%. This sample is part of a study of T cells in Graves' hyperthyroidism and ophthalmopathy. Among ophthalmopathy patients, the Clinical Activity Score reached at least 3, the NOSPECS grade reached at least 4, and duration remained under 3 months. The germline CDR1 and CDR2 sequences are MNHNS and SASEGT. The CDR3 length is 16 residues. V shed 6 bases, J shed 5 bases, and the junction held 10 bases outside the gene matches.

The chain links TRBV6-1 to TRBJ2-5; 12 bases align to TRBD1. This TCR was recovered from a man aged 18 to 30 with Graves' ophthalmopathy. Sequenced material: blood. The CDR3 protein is CASRTPGQGAGETQYF. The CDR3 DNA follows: TGTGCCAGCAGGACCCCGGGACAGGGGGCCGGGGAGACCCAGTACTTC.